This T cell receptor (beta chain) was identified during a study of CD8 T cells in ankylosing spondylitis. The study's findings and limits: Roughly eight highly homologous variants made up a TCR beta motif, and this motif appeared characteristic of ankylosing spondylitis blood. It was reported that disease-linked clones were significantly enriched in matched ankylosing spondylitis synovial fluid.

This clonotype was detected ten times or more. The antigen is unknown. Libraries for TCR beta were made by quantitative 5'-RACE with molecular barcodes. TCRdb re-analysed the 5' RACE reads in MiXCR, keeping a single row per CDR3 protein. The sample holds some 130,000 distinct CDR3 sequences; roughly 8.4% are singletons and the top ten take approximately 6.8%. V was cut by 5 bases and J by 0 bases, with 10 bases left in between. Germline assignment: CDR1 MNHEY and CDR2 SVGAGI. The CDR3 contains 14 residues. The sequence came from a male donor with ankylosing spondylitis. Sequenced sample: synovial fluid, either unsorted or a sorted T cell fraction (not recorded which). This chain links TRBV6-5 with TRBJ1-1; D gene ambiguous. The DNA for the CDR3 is TGTGCCAGCAGTCTCGAGGTAATGAACACTGAAGCTTTCTTT. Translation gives CASSLEVMNTEAFF.